The rows below give T cell receptor beta chains drawn from one sample of a study of CD8 T cells in ankylosing spondylitis. Using its own MiXCR run on the 5' RACE reads, TCRdb lists one record per CDR3 protein. The sample lists 210,000 or so distinct CDR3 sequences, 8% to 9% occurring once. Sequencing used blood, either unsorted or a sorted T cell fraction (not recorded which). The receptors shown here come from a female donor with ankylosing spondylitis or in good health (not recorded which). The CDR3 runs from the conserved cysteine through the conserved F or W.

v_call cdr3_aa
TRBV25-1 CASPPRWTSGFGGRSLGDTQYF
TRBV20-1 CSASTGAGQWDF
TRBV28 CASSRYSDNEQFF
TRBV30 CAWKDRRKTGNQPQHF
TRBV12-3/TRBV12-4 CASSSLQGADTDTQYF
TRBV20-1 CSPERRGRGGNTIYF
TRBV24-1 CATSDLNGGAFF
TRBV7-9 CASSSDPGTSGYNEQFF
TRBV10-3 CAISEPTGSHSPLHF
TRBV7-2 CASRPDRVSTRSYEQYF
TRBV29-1 CSVEAGSYEQYF